This passage covers 5 T cell receptor beta chains from one sample sequenced in a study of cytomegalovirus exposure and HLA in healthy donors. The PCR used 60 Vbeta and 13 Jbeta primers. Sequencing used immunoSEQ multiplex PCR; TCRdb keeps in-frame clones, though not all of them. The listing contains 35,000 to 45,000 clones. The sequenced material came from PBMCs. These TCRs come from a man aged 35-49 years in good health and CMV-seropositive.

This rearrangement joins TRBV6-5 to TRBJ2-1; 7 bases are a match to TRBD1. Germline assignment: CDR1 MNHEY and CDR2 SVGAGI. Trimming cost V 0 bases and J 3 bases; bases outside gene matches: 5. The CDR3 loop spans 16 amino acids. CDR3 DNA sequence: TGTGCCAGCAGTTACTCCTACCGGGACAGCTACAATGAGCAGTTCTTC. It codes for CASSYSYRDSYNEQFF.

The chain combines TRBV7-3 with TRBJ2-5, with 16 bases that match TRBD2. Losses at the gene ends were 5 bases for V and 5 bases for J; bases not matched to a gene: 8. The germline CDR1 and CDR2 sequences are SGHTA and FQGTGA. This CDR3 has 17 amino acids. Here the CDR3 DNA reads TGTGCCAGCAGCCCCTGGGGGACTAGCGGGAGGGCGGAGACCCAGTACTTC. This translates into CASSPWGTSGRAETQYF.

This rearrangement joins TRBV18 to TRBJ2-7; 8 positions agree with TRBD1. CDR3 size: 14 residues. Germline CDR1 is KGHSH and CDR2 is LQKENI. The V and J ends lost 2 bases and 4 bases, in that order; junction bases with no gene match: 4. In DNA, the CDR3 is TGTGCCAGCTCACCAAGGGGACAGGAATACGAGCAGTACTTC. As protein: CASSPRGQEYEQYF.

The chain is built from TRBV7-2 and TRBJ2-1; 10 nucleotides match TRBD2. Per germline, CDR1 SGHTA and CDR2 FQGNSA. The CDR3 is made up of 19 amino acids. The V gene end was trimmed by 6 bases and the J gene end by 5 bases; junction bases not matched to a gene: 19. CDR3 coding DNA: TGTGCCAGCAGTCCTAGCATCTCCTCAGCGGGAGGGTCTAACAATGAGCAGTTCTTC. It codes for CASSPSISSAGGSNNEQFF. Full variable domain (missing parts from reference TRBV7-2 and TRBJ2-1): GAGVSQSPSNKVTEKGKDVELRCDPISGHTALYWYRQSLGQGLEFLIYFQGNSAPDKSGLPSDRFSAERTGGSVSTLTIQRTQQEDSAVYLCASSPSISSAGGSNNEQFFGPGTRLTVL.

V and J are TRBV27 and TRBJ2-7, with D unclear. Trimming shortened V by 2 bases and J by 5 bases, and 10 bases separated the two germline ends. Per germline, CDR1 MNHEY and CDR2 SMNVEV (reference sequence). This CDR3 is built from 13 residues. Here the CDR3 reads CASSLPGLDEQYF. As DNA, the CDR3 is TGTGCCAGCAGTTTACCCGGCCTAGACGAGCAGTACTTC.